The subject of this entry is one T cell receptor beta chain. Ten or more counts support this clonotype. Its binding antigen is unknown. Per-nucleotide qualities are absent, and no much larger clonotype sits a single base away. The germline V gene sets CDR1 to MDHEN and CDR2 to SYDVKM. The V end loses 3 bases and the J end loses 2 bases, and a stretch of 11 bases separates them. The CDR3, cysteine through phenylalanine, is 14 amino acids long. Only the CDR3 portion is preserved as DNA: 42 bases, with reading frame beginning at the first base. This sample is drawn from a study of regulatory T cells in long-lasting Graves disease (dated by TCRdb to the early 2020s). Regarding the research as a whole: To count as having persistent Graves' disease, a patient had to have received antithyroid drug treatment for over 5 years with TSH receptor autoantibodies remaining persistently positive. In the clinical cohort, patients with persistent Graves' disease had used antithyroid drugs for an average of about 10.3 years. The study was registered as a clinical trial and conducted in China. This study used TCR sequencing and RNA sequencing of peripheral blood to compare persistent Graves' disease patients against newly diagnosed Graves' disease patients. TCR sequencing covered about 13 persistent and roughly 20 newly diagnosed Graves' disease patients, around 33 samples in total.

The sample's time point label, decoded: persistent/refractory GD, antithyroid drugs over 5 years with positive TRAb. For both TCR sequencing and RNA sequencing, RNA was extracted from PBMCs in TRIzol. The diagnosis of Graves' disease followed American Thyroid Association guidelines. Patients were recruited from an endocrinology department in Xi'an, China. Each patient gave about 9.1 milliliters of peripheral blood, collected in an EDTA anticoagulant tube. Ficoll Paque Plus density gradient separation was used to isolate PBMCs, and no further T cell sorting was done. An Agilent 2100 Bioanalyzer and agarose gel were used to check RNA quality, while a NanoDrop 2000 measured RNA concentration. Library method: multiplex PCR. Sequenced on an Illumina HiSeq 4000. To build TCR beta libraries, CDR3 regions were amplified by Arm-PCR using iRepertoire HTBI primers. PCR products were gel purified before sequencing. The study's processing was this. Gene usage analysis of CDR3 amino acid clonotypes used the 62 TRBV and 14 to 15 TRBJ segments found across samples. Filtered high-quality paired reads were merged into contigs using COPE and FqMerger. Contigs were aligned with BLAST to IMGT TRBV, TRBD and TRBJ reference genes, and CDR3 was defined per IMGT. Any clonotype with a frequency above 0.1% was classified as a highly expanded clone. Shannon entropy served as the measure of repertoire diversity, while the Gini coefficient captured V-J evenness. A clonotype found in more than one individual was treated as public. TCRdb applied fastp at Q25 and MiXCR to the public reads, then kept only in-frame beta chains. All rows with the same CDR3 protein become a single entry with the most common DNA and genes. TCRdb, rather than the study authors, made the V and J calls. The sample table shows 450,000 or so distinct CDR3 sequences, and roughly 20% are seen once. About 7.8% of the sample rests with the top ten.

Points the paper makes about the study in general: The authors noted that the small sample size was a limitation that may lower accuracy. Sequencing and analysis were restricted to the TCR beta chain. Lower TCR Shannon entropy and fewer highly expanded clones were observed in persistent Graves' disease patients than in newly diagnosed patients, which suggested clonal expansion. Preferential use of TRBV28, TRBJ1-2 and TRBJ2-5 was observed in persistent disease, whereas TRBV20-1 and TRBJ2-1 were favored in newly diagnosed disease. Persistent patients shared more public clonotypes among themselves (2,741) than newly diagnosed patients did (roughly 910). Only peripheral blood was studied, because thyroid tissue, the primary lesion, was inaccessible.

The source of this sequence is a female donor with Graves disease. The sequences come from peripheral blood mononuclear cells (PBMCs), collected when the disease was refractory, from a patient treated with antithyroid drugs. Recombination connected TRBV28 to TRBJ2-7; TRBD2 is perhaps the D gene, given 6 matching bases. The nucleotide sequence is TGTGCCAGCAGTTTTTTTGGCGGGACCTACGAGCAGTACTTC. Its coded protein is CASSFFGGTYEQYF.